Listed below are T cell receptor beta chains from one sample, sequenced in a study of CD8+ T cells in alopecia areata. Some clones are missing from TCRdb's copy, which holds only in-frame ones; the method was immunoSEQ multiplex PCR. The repertoire holds thousands of clones, around 64% seen once, with 12% in the top ten. The sequenced sample was skin, obtained at week 24, from a patient treated with tofacitinib. Source of these receptors: a human donor with alopecia areata. Each CDR3 is given with its conserved first and last residue. D genes are given only for firm matches. A row's size may be missing; if present it is once, few, many or a size class.

v_gene: TRBV5-1
d_gene: TRBD1
abundance: once
j_gene: TRBJ2-7
CDR3nt: TGCGCCAGCAGCCAACGAGCTACGACAGGGAACGAGCAGTACTTC
CDR3aa: CASSQRATTGNEQYF

v_gene: TRBV7-9
d_gene: -
abundance: -
j_gene: TRBJ2-7
CDR3nt: TGTGCCAGCAGCCCGCCGACTAGTCACGAGCAGTACTTC
CDR3aa: CASSPPTSHEQYF

v_gene: TRBV19
d_gene: -
abundance: -
j_gene: TRBJ1-5
CDR3nt: TGTGCCAGTAGTATTTACAGCGTCAATCAGCCCCAGCATTTT
CDR3aa: CASSIYSVNQPQHF

v_gene: TRBV11-2
d_gene: -
abundance: -
j_gene: TRBJ2-2
CDR3nt: TGTGCCAGCAGCTTAGCGGCGGCGGCCGGGGAGCTGTTTTTT
CDR3aa: CASSLAAAAGELFF

v_gene: TRBV29-1
d_gene: -
abundance: -
j_gene: TRBJ1-5
CDR3nt: TGCAGCGTTGCTGGGACCCCGATCGAGCCCCAGCATTTT
CDR3aa: CSVAGTPIEPQHF

v_gene: TRBV5-1
d_gene: -
abundance: -
j_gene: TRBJ2-2
CDR3nt: TGCGCCAGCTCCACGGGTCAGACGAACACCGGGGAGCTGTTTTTT
CDR3aa: CASSTGQTNTGELFF

v_gene: TRBV12-5
d_gene: -
abundance: -
j_gene: TRBJ2-6
CDR3nt: TGTGCTAGTGGTTTGTTGAAAGTGGGGGGGCCTGGCTCTGGGGCCAACGTCCTGACTTTC
CDR3aa: CASGLLKVGGPGSGANVLTF

v_gene: TRBV4-1
d_gene: -
abundance: -
j_gene: TRBJ1-1
CDR3nt: TGCGCCAGCAGCACCCCGGTAGGGGCGGAATCGGGAGCTTTCTTT
CDR3aa: CASSTPVGAESGAFF

v_gene: TRBV7-2
d_gene: TRBD1
abundance: -
j_gene: TRBJ1-5
CDR3nt: TGTGCCAGCAGCGCGGGACAGGGGAACAATCAGCCCCAGCATTTT
CDR3aa: CASSAGQGNNQPQHF

v_gene: TRBV30
d_gene: -
abundance: -
j_gene: TRBJ1-2
CDR3nt: TGTGCTTATATACTGCAGGGGCTGAACTATGGCTACACCTTC
CDR3aa: CAYILQGLNYGYTF

v_gene: TRBV10-2
d_gene: -
abundance: -
j_gene: TRBJ2-7
CDR3nt: TGCGCGGCTGGTCCGAGCTCCGAGCAGTACTTC
CDR3aa: CAAGPSSEQYF

v_gene: TRBV10-2
d_gene: TRBD2
abundance: -
j_gene: TRBJ2-2
CDR3nt: TGCGCCAGTAAGGGACTACCGAACACCGGGGAGCTGTTTTTT
CDR3aa: CASKGLPNTGELFF

v_gene: TRBV2
d_gene: -
abundance: -
j_gene: TRBJ2-7
CDR3nt: TGTGCCAGCAGGAGGGGGGCTGACGAGCAGTACTTC
CDR3aa: CASRRGADEQYF

v_gene: TRBV27
d_gene: -
abundance: -
j_gene: TRBJ2-7
CDR3nt: TGTGCCAGCAGTCTGGTTGGCGTGAGCTCCTACGAGCAGTACTTC
CDR3aa: CASSLVGVSSYEQYF

v_gene: TRBV29-1
d_gene: TRBD1
abundance: -
j_gene: TRBJ2-1
CDR3nt: TGCAGCGTGGGACGGACAGGGTATGAGCAGTTCTTC
CDR3aa: CSVGRTGYEQFF

v_gene: TRBV11-2
d_gene: -
abundance: -
j_gene: TRBJ2-3
CDR3nt: TGTGCCAGCAGCTTACTCGACGATACGCAGTATTTT
CDR3aa: CASSLLDDTQYF

v_gene: TRBV7-3
d_gene: TRBD1
abundance: -
j_gene: TRBJ2-1
CDR3nt: TGTGCCAGCAGCTTCGGGACAGGATACAATGAGCAGTTCTTC
CDR3aa: CASSFGTGYNEQFF

v_gene: TRBV7-3
d_gene: TRBD2
abundance: few
j_gene: TRBJ2-5
CDR3nt: TGTGCCAGCAGCCCCGGCGGGGGGGGGACCCAGTACTTC
CDR3aa: CASSPGGGGTQYF

v_gene: TRBV5-1
d_gene: TRBD1
abundance: -
j_gene: TRBJ1-2
CDR3nt: TGCGCCAGCAGCCCGACAGGGGTTCATCACTATGGCTACACCTTC
CDR3aa: CASSPTGVHHYGYTF

v_gene: TRBV6-1
d_gene: -
abundance: -
j_gene: TRBJ2-5
CDR3nt: TGTGCCAGCCGAAGGAGGGTCGGGGAGACCCAGTACTTC
CDR3aa: CASRRRVGETQYF

v_gene: TRBV7-8
d_gene: TRBD1
abundance: few
j_gene: TRBJ1-4
CDR3nt: TGTGCCAGCAGCTTAGCCCAGGGGGCGAGTGAAAAACTGTTTTTT
CDR3aa: CASSLAQGASEKLFF

v_gene: TRBV27
d_gene: -
abundance: -
j_gene: TRBJ2-1
CDR3nt: TGTGCCAGCAGTTTAGCAGGGTTATACAATGAGCAGTTCTTC
CDR3aa: CASSLAGLYNEQFF

v_gene: TRBV5-1
d_gene: -
abundance: -
j_gene: TRBJ1-1
CDR3nt: TGCGCCAGCAGGGTGGGGGTCGTTGTGACTGAAGCTTTCTTT
CDR3aa: CASRVGVVVTEAFF

v_gene: TRBV9
d_gene: -
abundance: -
j_gene: TRBJ1-2
CDR3nt: TGTGCCAGCAGCGTAAGGCCAGCGTCTAACTATGGCTACACCTTC
CDR3aa: CASSVRPASNYGYTF

v_gene: TRBV2
d_gene: -
abundance: -
j_gene: TRBJ1-1
CDR3nt: TGTGCCAGCAGTGCAGTCACTGAAGCTTTCTTT
CDR3aa: CASSAVTEAFF

v_gene: TRBV30
d_gene: -
abundance: -
j_gene: TRBJ1-2
CDR3nt: TGTGCCTGGAGTGGCCTCGGCCACAACTATGGCTACACCTTC
CDR3aa: CAWSGLGHNYGYTF

v_gene: TRBV5-1
d_gene: -
abundance: -
j_gene: TRBJ1-6
CDR3nt: TGCGCCAGCAGCGCGGGGACACCGGAATCACCCCTCCACTTT
CDR3aa: CASSAGTPESPLHF

v_gene: TRBV7-8
d_gene: TRBD1
abundance: -
j_gene: TRBJ2-3
CDR3nt: TGTGCCAGCAGCCTAAGGGATGGGACAGGGGCCACAGATACGCAGTATTTT
CDR3aa: CASSLRDGTGATDTQYF

v_gene: TRBV6-1
d_gene: -
abundance: -
j_gene: TRBJ2-1
CDR3nt: TGTGCCAGCAGTGAAGCAGGCGGAGCATTTGAGCAGTTCTTC
CDR3aa: CASSEAGGAFEQFF

v_gene: TRBV6-5
d_gene: TRBD1
abundance: once
j_gene: TRBJ2-3
CDR3nt: TGTGCCAGCACCCACCCAGGGGGCTCTCTGGATACGCAGTATTTT
CDR3aa: CASTHPGGSLDTQYF

v_gene: TRBV19
d_gene: -
abundance: -
j_gene: TRBJ2-3
CDR3nt: TGTGCCAGTAGTATCATGGGCACAGATACGCAGTATTTT
CDR3aa: CASSIMGTDTQYF

v_gene: TRBV7-2
d_gene: -
abundance: -
j_gene: TRBJ2-7
CDR3nt: TGTGCCAGCAGCCTAGGGGGAGAGTACGAGCAGTACTTC
CDR3aa: CASSLGGEYEQYF

v_gene: TRBV2
d_gene: -
abundance: -
j_gene: TRBJ1-1
CDR3nt: TGTGCCAGCAGTGGCAGCGGGGCGGACACTGAAGCTTTCTTT
CDR3aa: CASSGSGADTEAFF

v_gene: TRBV11-1
d_gene: -
abundance: -
j_gene: TRBJ2-5
CDR3nt: TGTGCCAGCAGCTTTCGCCAGGGGGGTATTCAAGAGACCCAGTACTTC
CDR3aa: CASSFRQGGIQETQYF

v_gene: TRBV2
d_gene: -
abundance: -
j_gene: TRBJ2-7
CDR3nt: TGTGCCAGCAGTTACGACAGTAGCTCCTACGAGCAGTACTTC
CDR3aa: CASSYDSSSYEQYF

v_gene: TRBV13
d_gene: -
abundance: -
j_gene: TRBJ2-7
CDR3nt: TGTGCCAGCAGCCCCCGCTACAGGGATGCCGAGCAGTACTTC
CDR3aa: CASSPRYRDAEQYF

v_gene: TRBV2
d_gene: TRBD2
abundance: -
j_gene: TRBJ2-7
CDR3nt: TGTGCCAGCAGTGTTTGGGGGGGGGCCTACGAGCAGTACTTC
CDR3aa: CASSVWGGAYEQYF

v_gene: TRBV10-2
d_gene: -
abundance: once
j_gene: TRBJ1-5
CDR3nt: TGCGCCAGCAGTGAGTCGACAGGAGTTAGTAGTAGCAATCAGCCCCAGCATTTT
CDR3aa: CASSESTGVSSSNQPQHF

v_gene: TRBV7-7
d_gene: TRBD2
abundance: -
j_gene: TRBJ2-1
CDR3nt: TGTGCTAGCAGCCCACTTGGGGCTAGCGGGGGGTACAATGAGCAGTTCTTC
CDR3aa: CASSPLGASGGYNEQFF

v_gene: TRBV19
d_gene: -
abundance: few
j_gene: TRBJ2-7
CDR3nt: TGTGCCAGTAGTATAGAGCCAGGGCCCTCCTACGAGCAGTACTTC
CDR3aa: CASSIEPGPSYEQYF

v_gene: TRBV11-2
d_gene: -
abundance: -
j_gene: TRBJ2-5
CDR3nt: TGTGCCAGCAGAACTGACTTGGACGAGACCCAGTACTTC
CDR3aa: CASRTDLDETQYF

v_gene: TRBV6-9
d_gene: TRBD1
abundance: -
j_gene: TRBJ1-2
CDR3nt: TGTGCCAGCAGTTACGATCGGGACAGGCAATCTTATGGCTACACCTTC
CDR3aa: CASSYDRDRQSYGYTF

v_gene: TRBV6-5
d_gene: -
abundance: -
j_gene: TRBJ1-2
CDR3nt: TGTGCCGTGGGTTTCTATGGCTACACCTTC
CDR3aa: CAVGFYGYTF

v_gene: TRBV2
d_gene: TRBD2
abundance: once
j_gene: TRBJ2-3
CDR3nt: TGTGCCAGCAGGCGGGGACTACCTAGCACAGATACGCAGTATTTT
CDR3aa: CASRRGLPSTDTQYF

v_gene: TRBV6-1
d_gene: -
abundance: -
j_gene: TRBJ2-7
CDR3nt: TGTGCCGCCGGGTCCCGTTCATCCTACGAGCAGTACTTC
CDR3aa: CAAGSRSSYEQYF

v_gene: TRBV6-6
d_gene: TRBD1
abundance: -
j_gene: TRBJ1-1
CDR3nt: TGTGCCAGCACCCCCCACGACAGGGACACTGAAGCTTTCTTT
CDR3aa: CASTPHDRDTEAFF

v_gene: TRBV11-2
d_gene: -
abundance: -
j_gene: TRBJ1-1
CDR3nt: TGTGCCAGCAGCTTTCGGACGCGTTCCGAAGCTTTCTTT
CDR3aa: CASSFRTRSEAFF

v_gene: TRBV5-4
d_gene: TRBD2
abundance: once
j_gene: TRBJ2-3
CDR3nt: TGTGCCAGCAGCCGTTTAGCGGGGGGGCCCACAGATACGCAGTATTTT
CDR3aa: CASSRLAGGPTDTQYF

v_gene: TRBV2
d_gene: TRBD1
abundance: -
j_gene: TRBJ1-5
CDR3nt: TGTGCCAGCAGTGAATCCCTATGGGACAGGGGGAGCAATCAGCCCCAGCATTTT
CDR3aa: CASSESLWDRGSNQPQHF

v_gene: TRBV5-6
d_gene: -
abundance: -
j_gene: TRBJ1-4
CDR3nt: TGTGCCAGCAGTCGTGCGGGGTATAATGAAAAACTGTTTTTT
CDR3aa: CASSRAGYNEKLFF

v_gene: TRBV6-5
d_gene: TRBD2
abundance: -
j_gene: TRBJ2-7
CDR3nt: TGTGCCAGCAGGCAGACTAGCGGGGGATCCTACGAGCAGTACTTC
CDR3aa: CASRQTSGGSYEQYF

v_gene: TRBV7-6
d_gene: -
abundance: once
j_gene: TRBJ1-4
CDR3nt: TGTGCCAGCAGCTTGGGGACGGGGAATGAAAAACTGTTTTTT
CDR3aa: CASSLGTGNEKLFF

v_gene: TRBV6-5
d_gene: TRBD2
abundance: -
j_gene: TRBJ2-3
CDR3nt: TGTGCCAGCAGTTCTCGGGGGGGCGGGGCAGATACGCAGTATTTT
CDR3aa: CASSSRGGGADTQYF

v_gene: TRBV6-5
d_gene: TRBD1
abundance: few
j_gene: TRBJ2-7
CDR3nt: TGTGCCAGCAGTAATCGACAGGGGTACGAGCAGTACTTC
CDR3aa: CASSNRQGYEQYF

v_gene: TRBV18
d_gene: TRBD1
abundance: -
j_gene: TRBJ2-7
CDR3nt: TGTGCCAACTCACCCTCACAGGGGGGCGAGCAGTACTTC
CDR3aa: CANSPSQGGEQYF

v_gene: TRBV6-1
d_gene: -
abundance: -
j_gene: TRBJ1-2
CDR3nt: TGTGCCAGCAGTCGCTCACAGGGTTTTTACTATGGCTACACCTTC
CDR3aa: CASSRSQGFYYGYTF

v_gene: TRBV2
d_gene: -
abundance: -
j_gene: TRBJ2-2
CDR3nt: TGTGCCAGCAACCCGGACCTCCTTCCAAACACCGGGGAGCTGTTTTTT
CDR3aa: CASNPDLLPNTGELFF

v_gene: TRBV9
d_gene: -
abundance: -
j_gene: TRBJ1-1
CDR3nt: TGTGCCAGCAGCGTAGATGAGGGAATGGCTTTCTTT
CDR3aa: CASSVDEGMAFF

v_gene: TRBV29-1
d_gene: -
abundance: -
j_gene: TRBJ1-5
CDR3nt: TGCAGCGTTGCTGGGGGGGAGAATCAGCCCCAGCATTTT
CDR3aa: CSVAGGENQPQHF

v_gene: TRBV19
d_gene: -
abundance: -
j_gene: TRBJ2-1
CDR3nt: TGTGCCAGTATTCATTCAGGGGGAGGGAGCTCCTACAATGAGCAGTTCTTC
CDR3aa: CASIHSGGGSSYNEQFF